This TCR beta chain was documented in a study of blood T cell repertoires in COVID-19. Across the whole study: The analysed material was cDNA or gDNA that came from T cells, B-cell-depleted T cells, or PBMCs.

Generated by immunoSEQ multiplex PCR, the TCRdb table keeps only in-frame clones and is missing some. Of 87,000 or so clones in the sample, about 90% were seen once. The germline gives CDR1 LGHNA, CDR2 YSLEER. CDR3 length equals 16 residues. Unmatched junction bases numbered 15, after V lost 4 bases and J lost 8 bases. This chain joins TRBV4-3 and TRBJ1-2; 8 bases fit TRBD1. The receptor was derived from a man aged 18 to 29 with COVID-19, enrolled during active disease. The sequencing input was peripheral blood. The CDR3 loop reads CASSPGDRFLYGGYTF. The DNA for the CDR3 is TGCGCCAGCAGCCCCGGGGACAGGTTCTTGTATGGGGGCTACACCTTC.